The 7 T cell receptor beta chains below were found in one sample sequenced in a study of T cells in localized non-small cell lung cancer. Some clones are missing from TCRdb's copy, which holds only in-frame ones; the method was immunoSEQ multiplex PCR. The data show over 45,000 clones, approximately 75% seen once. Source: peripheral blood, taken before any cancer treatment. The receptor source for this set is a man aged 40 to 70 with stage I squamous cell lung carcinoma.

V and J are TRBV20-1 and TRBJ2-3; D unclear. The CDR3 consists of 11 residues. With 5 bases removed from V and 6 bases from J, the gap between germline ends came to 9 bases. Per germline, CDR1 DFQATT and CDR2 SNEGSKA (reference sequence). CDR3: CSARQADTQYF. CDR3 coding DNA: TGCAGTGCTCGTCAGGCGGATACGCAGTATTTT.

The chain recombines TRBV9 with TRBJ2-1, with TRBD1 matching over 7 bases. Germline loops: CDR1 SGDLS, CDR2 YYNGEE. This CDR3 has 13 amino acids. V was clipped by 2 bases and J by 11 bases; unmatched bases: 7. Here the CDR3 reads CASSVFRDSKQFF. The CDR3 DNA is TGTGCCAGCAGCGTCTTCCGGGACAGCAAGCAGTTCTTC.

The chain uses TRBV4-3 and TRBJ1-2, with D unresolved. V shed 0 bases and J shed 8 bases, with 16 bases lying between them. This CDR3 region has 15 residues. Per germline, CDR1 LGHNA and CDR2 YSLEER. The chain's CDR3 is CASSQDSPTPSGYTF. The CDR3 DNA reads as TGCGCCAGCAGCCAAGATTCCCCCACTCCGTCCGGCTACACCTTC.

The V and J genes are TRBV7-6 and TRBJ2-2; D remains ambiguous. V lost 5 bases and J lost 2, with 15 bases in between. The CDR3 runs 16 residues. Per the germline V gene, CDR1 is SGHVS and CDR2 is FNYEAQ. The CDR3 sequence: CASSRNDGRNTGELFF. CDR3 DNA: TGTGCCAGCAGCCGCAACGACGGACGTAACACCGGGGAGCTGTTTTTT.

This chain uses TRBV7-9 with TRBJ2-2; TRBD1 might be the D (5 bases). This CDR3 contains 14 residues. Per the germline V gene, CDR1 is SEHNR and CDR2 is FQNEAQ (reference sequence). The ends were cut back, 2 bases at V and 6 bases at J, with 10 bases in the middle. DNA for the CDR3: TGTGCCAGCAGCTTATTCAGGGCGCCCGGGGAGCTGTTTTTT. Translation: CASSLFRAPGELFF.

This clone was found a few times. The V gene is TRBV6-1, the J gene TRBJ1-6, with D hard to call. The CDR3 totals 15 residues. Germline values: CDR1 MNHNS, CDR2 SASEGT. The germline V and J ends were trimmed by 6 bases and 1 base, with 10 bases remaining between them. The CDR3 DNA is TGTGCCAGCAGGGATCTTGGGTCCTATAATTCACCCCTCCACTTT. It encodes CASRDLGSYNSPLHF.

The chain is built from TRBV6-5 and TRBJ2-7; 9 bases fit TRBD1. CDR3 length: 15 amino acids. The germline V gene encodes CDR1 MNHEY and CDR2 SVGAGI. The V gene end was trimmed by 8 bases and the J gene end by 0 bases; junction bases not matched to a gene: 8. This chain's CDR3 is CASGGKTGGSYEQYF. The CDR3 nucleotides are TGTGCCAGCGGGGGGAAGACAGGGGGCTCCTACGAGCAGTACTTC.